This T cell receptor (beta chain) emerged from a study of T cells in Graves' hyperthyroidism and ophthalmopathy. Whole-study results and caveats: For ophthalmopathy, model prediction preceded onset by a median roughly 6.5 months.

Exclusion followed for patients with uncontrolled infection, other autoimmune disease, pregnancy or lactation. Thyroid ultrasound, orbital computed tomography, clinical symptoms, and serum thyroxine and TRAb underpinned diagnoses. The sample holds many counts of this clonotype. Its cognate antigen is unknown. Amplified TCR beta CDR3 regions came from RNA transcripts. A first-round RT-PCR of the TCR CDR3 used the HTBI primer set. One entry per CDR3 protein results from TCRdb running MiXCR on the multiplex PCR reads. The sample consists of roughly 570,000 distinct CDR3 sequences, about 45% of them appearing once. This clonotype was sampled from a woman between 18 and 29 years old with Graves' hyperthyroidism. The specimen sequenced was peripheral blood or thyroid tissue (not recorded which).

CDR3: CASSNRQGWYEQYF. DNA for the CDR3: TGCGCCAGCAGCAACCGACAGGGGTGGTACGAGCAGTACTTC. The V gene is TRBV4-1, the J gene TRBJ2-7; 8 bases are shared with TRBD1. Germline V CDR1 and CDR2: MGHRA, YSYEKL. CDR3 size: 14 residues. The V segment lost 5 bases and the J segment 4 bases; nucleotides outside the gene matches: 7.